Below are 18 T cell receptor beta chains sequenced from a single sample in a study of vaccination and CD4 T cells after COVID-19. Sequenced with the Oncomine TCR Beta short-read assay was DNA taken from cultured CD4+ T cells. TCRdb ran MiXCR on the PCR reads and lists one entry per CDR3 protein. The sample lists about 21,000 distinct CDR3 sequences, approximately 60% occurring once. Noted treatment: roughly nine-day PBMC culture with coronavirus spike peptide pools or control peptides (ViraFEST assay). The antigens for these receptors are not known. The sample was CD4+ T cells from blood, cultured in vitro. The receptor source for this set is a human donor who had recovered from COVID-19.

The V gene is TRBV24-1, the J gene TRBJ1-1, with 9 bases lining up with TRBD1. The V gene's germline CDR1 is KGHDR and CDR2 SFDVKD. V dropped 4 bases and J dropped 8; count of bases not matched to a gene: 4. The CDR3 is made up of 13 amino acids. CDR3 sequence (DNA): TGTGCCACCAGTGAGGCAGGGACAGGGGAAGCTTTCTTT. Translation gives CATSEAGTGEAFF.

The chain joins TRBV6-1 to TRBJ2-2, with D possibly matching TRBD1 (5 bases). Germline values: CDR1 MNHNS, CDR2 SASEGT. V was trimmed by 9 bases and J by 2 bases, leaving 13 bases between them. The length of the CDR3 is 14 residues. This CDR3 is CASQQGRNTGELFF. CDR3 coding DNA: TGTGCCAGTCAGCAGGGTAGAAACACCGGGGAGCTGTTTTTT.

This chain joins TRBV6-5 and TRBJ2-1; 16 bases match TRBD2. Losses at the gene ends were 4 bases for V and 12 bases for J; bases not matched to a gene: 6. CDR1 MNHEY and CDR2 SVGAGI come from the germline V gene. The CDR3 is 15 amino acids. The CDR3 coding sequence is TGTGCCAGCAGTTCGGGACTAGCGGGAGGGGGTCGGCAGTTCTTC. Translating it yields CASSSGLAGGGRQFF.

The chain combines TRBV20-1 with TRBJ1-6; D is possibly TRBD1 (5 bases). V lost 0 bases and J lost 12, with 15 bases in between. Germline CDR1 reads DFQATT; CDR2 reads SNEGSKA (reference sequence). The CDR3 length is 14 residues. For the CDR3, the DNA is TGCAGTGCTAGAGATCTAGGCGGTGGGGGACCCCTCCACTTT. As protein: CSARDLGGGGPLHF.

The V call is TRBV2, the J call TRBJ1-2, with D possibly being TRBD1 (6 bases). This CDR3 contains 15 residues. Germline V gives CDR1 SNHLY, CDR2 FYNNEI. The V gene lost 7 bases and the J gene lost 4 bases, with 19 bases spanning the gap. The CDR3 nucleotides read TGTGCCAGCACAAAGTATGGGGGCTCGGGCTATGGCTACACCTTC. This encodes CASTKYGGSGYGYTF.

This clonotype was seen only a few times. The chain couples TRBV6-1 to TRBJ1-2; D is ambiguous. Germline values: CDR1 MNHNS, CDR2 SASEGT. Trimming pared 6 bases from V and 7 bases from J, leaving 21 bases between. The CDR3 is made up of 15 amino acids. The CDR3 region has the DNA TGTGCCAGCAGACATCACAACAAGGGCGGAGGTGGCTACACCTTC. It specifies CASRHHNKGGGGYTF.

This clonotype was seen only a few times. CDR3 sequence (DNA): TGCGCCAGCAGCTTAGGGACAGGGACTCCGAACACTGAAGCTTTCTTT. The encoded protein is CASSLGTGTPNTEAFF. The J gene is TRBJ1-1, the V gene TRBV5-1, with TRBD1 matching 9 bases. Germline CDR1 reads SGHRS; CDR2 reads YFSETQ. The junction had 6 bases not matched to a gene; V was cut back by 2 bases and J by 1 base. The CDR3 spans 16 residues.

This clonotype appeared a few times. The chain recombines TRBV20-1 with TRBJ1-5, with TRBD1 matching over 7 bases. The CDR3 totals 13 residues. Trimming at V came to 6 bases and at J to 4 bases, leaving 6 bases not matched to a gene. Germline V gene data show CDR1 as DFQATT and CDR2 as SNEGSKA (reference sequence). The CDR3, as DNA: TGCAGTGCCAGGGACAGAAGTAATCAGCCCCAGCATTTT. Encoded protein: CSARDRSNQPQHF.

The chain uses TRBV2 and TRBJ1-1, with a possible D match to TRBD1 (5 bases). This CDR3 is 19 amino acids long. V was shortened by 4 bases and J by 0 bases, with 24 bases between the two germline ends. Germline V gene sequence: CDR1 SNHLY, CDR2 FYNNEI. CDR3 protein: CASSVTGTASYLMNTEAFF. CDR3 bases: TGTGCCAGCAGTGTTACAGGAACCGCGTCCTACCTTATGAACACTGAAGCTTTCTTT.

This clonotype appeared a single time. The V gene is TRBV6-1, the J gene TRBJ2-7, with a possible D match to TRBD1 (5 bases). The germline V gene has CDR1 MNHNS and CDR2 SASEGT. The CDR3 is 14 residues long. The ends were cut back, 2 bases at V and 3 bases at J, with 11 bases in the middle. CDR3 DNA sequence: TGTGCCAGCAGTGAACCAGGGAACCTCTACGAGCAGTACTTC. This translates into CASSEPGNLYEQYF.

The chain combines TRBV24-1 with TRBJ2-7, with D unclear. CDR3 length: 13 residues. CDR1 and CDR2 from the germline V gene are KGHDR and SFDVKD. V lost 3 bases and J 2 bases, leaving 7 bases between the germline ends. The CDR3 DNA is TGTGCCACCAGTGATAAAGTAACCTACGAGCAGTACTTC. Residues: CATSDKVTYEQYF.

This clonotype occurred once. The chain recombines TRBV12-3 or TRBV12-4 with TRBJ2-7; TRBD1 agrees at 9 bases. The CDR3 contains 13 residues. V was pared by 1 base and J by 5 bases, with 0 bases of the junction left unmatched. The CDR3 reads CASSLGTGDEQYF. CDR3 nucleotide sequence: TGTGCCAGCAGTTTAGGGACAGGGGACGAGCAGTACTTC.

DNA of the CDR3: TGTGCCAGCACTACCCCAGGGTCTCGCTACGAGCAGTACTTC. It codes for CASTTPGSRYEQYF. The V and J genes are TRBV6-2 or TRBV6-3 and TRBJ2-7, with a weak D call TRBD1 (5 bases). The germline V gene has CDR1 MNHEY and CDR2 SVGEGT. V was clipped by 7 bases and J by 3 bases, with 16 bases between them. The CDR3 has 14 amino acids.

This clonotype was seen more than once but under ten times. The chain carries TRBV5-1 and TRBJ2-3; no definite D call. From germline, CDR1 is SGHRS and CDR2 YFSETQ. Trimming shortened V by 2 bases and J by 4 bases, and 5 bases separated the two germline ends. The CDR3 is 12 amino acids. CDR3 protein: CASSLNSDTQYF. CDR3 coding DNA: TGCGCCAGCAGCTTAAACTCAGATACGCAGTATTTT.

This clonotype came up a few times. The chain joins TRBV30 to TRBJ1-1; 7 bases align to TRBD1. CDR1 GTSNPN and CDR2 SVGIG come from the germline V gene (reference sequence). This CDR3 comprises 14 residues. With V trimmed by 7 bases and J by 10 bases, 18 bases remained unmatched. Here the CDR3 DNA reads TGTGCCTTTTCCGCCCAGGGGGATCGGGGAAGAGCTTTCTTT. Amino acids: CAFSAQGDRGRAFF.

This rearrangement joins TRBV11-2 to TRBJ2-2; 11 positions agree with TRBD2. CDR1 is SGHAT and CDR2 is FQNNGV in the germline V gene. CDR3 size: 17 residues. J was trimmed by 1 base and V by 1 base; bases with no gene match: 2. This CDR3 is CASSLGLAGGNTGELFF. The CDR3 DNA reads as TGTGCCAGCAGCTTAGGGCTAGCGGGAGGGAACACCGGGGAGCTGTTTTTT.

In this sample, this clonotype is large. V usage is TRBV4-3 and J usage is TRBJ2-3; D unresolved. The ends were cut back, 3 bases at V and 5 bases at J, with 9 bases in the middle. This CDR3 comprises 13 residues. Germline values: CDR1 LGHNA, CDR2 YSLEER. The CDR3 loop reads CASSHNHGDTQYF. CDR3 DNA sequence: TGCGCCAGCAGCCATAATCATGGAGATACGCAGTATTTT.

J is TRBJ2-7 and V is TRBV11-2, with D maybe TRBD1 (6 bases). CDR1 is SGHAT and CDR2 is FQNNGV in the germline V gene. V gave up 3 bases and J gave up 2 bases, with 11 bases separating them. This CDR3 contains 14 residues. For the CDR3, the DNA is TGTGCCAGCAGCTTTGGCAGGGGCCCCTACGAGCAGTACTTC. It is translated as CASSFGRGPYEQYF.